This T cell receptor (beta chain) was recovered during a study of T cell repertoires in cytomegalovirus infection. CDR1 is MDHEN and CDR2 is SYDVKM in the germline V gene. The CDR3 sequence is 10 residues long. Trimming cost V 3 bases and J 8 bases, with 4 bases left between them. This clonotype was found many times. TCRdb passed the reads through MiXCR, listing each CDR3 protein once. This sample carries around 440,000 distinct CDR3 sequences, about 10% of them seen once, and the ten largest clones take about 9.4%. The chain has TRBV28 and TRBJ1-2; D is uncertain. Input material: PBMCs. This receptor was obtained from a human donor in good health (CMV status not recorded). Some clones in this sample may be carry-over from other donors' samples. The CDR3 DNA sequence: TGTGCCAGCAGTTTGGGGGGCTACACCTTC. This codes for CASSLGGYTF.